This T cell receptor (beta chain) was profiled in a study of control samples from healthy donors and cancer patients. Sequencing used immunoSEQ multiplex PCR; TCRdb keeps in-frame clones, though not all of them. The table has about 150,000 clones, 90% to 95% seen once. Trimming shortened V by 1 base and J by 2 bases, and 9 bases separated the two germline ends. Germline CDR1 and CDR2: SGHTA and FQGNSA. This CDR3 comprises 14 residues. This clone has just a few counts. The gene calls are TRBV7-2 and TRBJ2-7; D gene ambiguous. The TCR comes from a woman under 30 in good health. The sequenced sample was blood. The CDR3 here is CASSLDRAPYEQYF. Here the CDR3 DNA reads TGTGCCAGCAGCTTAGACAGAGCCCCCTACGAGCAGTACTTC.